Listed below are T cell receptor beta chains from one sample, sequenced in a study of cytomegalovirus exposure and HLA in healthy donors. Assay used: immunoSEQ multiplex PCR; TCRdb lists only in-frame clones, some missing. This sample has 55,000 to 80,000 clones, with over 75% found just once. Sequencing was carried out using PBMCs. These receptors were taken from a female donor in good health and CMV-seronegative. Both conserved end residues are part of each CDR3. Fields, in order: D gene, V gene, J gene, clone size, CDR3 DNA, CDR3 protein. A D gene is named only where the DNA matches it firmly. Clone size is not always given. Where it is, it says once, few, many or a class for expanded clones.

-,TRBV6-1,TRBJ1-2,-,TGTGCCAGCAGTGAACAGGGTGCGAGCGGCTACACCTTC,CASSEQGASGYTF
-,TRBV30,TRBJ1-5,-,TGTGCCTGGAATACCGGACAGTCCCGGGAGCCCCAGCATTTT,CAWNTGQSREPQHF
TRBD2,TRBV9,TRBJ2-2,-,TGTGCCAGCAGCGTTTCGAGGGGAGGGACCGGGGAGCTGTTTTTT,CASSVSRGGTGELFF
TRBD1,TRBV29-1,TRBJ1-2,-,TGCAGCGTTGAACCCGAGGACAGGGGCTATGGCTACACCTTC,CSVEPEDRGYGYTF
TRBD1,TRBV10-1,TRBJ2-7,few,TGCGCCAGCAGGAAGGTAGGGGGCCATATTTTTTGTTCCTACGAGCAGTACTTC,CASRKVGGHIFCSYEQYF
TRBD2,TRBV7-9,TRBJ2-5,-,TGTGCCAGCAGCTTGATTGGACTAGCGGGAGACGGGGAGACCCAGTACTTC,CASSLIGLAGDGETQYF
TRBD2,TRBV7-2,TRBJ2-7,few,TGTGCCAGCAGCCTAACCGCGCTAGCGGGGGGGTCCTACGAGCAGTACTTC,CASSLTALAGGSYEQYF
TRBD1,TRBV9,TRBJ1-2,once,TGTGCCAGCAGCACCACGGACAGGGGGCCAACTAACTATGGCTACACCTTC,CASSTTDRGPTNYGYTF
-,TRBV11-1,TRBJ2-7,-,TGTGCCAGCAGCTTTGGCGGGGCGAGGTACGAGCAGTACTTC,CASSFGGARYEQYF
TRBD1,TRBV6-5,TRBJ1-1,-,TGTGCCAGCGGACATACAGGGGGCGCCACTGAAGCTTTCTTT,CASGHTGGATEAFF
TRBD2,TRBV5-5,TRBJ2-5,-,TGTGCCGGCAGTCCTCTAGCGGGGGGTTCAGAGACCCAGTACTTC,CAGSPLAGGSETQYF
-,TRBV28,TRBJ1-2,-,TGTGCCAGCAGTCTCTCCTATGGCTACACCTTC,CASSLSYGYTF
TRBD2,TRBV6-5,TRBJ2-3,-,TGTGCCAGCAGTTACAAGCGGGGGGCCACAGATACGCAGTATTTT,CASSYKRGATDTQYF
-,TRBV7-8,TRBJ1-2,-,TGTGCCAGCAGCTTAGGAGGGGGGGGAGATGGCTACACCTTC,CASSLGGGGDGYTF
TRBD1,TRBV6-1,TRBJ1-2,-,TGTGCCAGCAGTGACGGGACAGGGAGATTATCGGGAGGCTACACCTTC,CASSDGTGRLSGGYTF
TRBD2,TRBV7-2,TRBJ2-1,-,TGTGCCAGCAGCTTAGCGGTGATAGCGGGGGCCAACAATGAGCAGTTCTTC,CASSLAVIAGANNEQFF
TRBD2,TRBV9,TRBJ2-5,-,TGTGCCAGCAGCGGGGGGACTAGCGGCCAAGAGACCCAGTACTTC,CASSGGTSGQETQYF
TRBD2,TRBV10-3,TRBJ2-7,-,TGTGCCATCAGTGAGAGAGCGGGAGTTGTATCGCCCTACGAGCAGTACTTC,CAISERAGVVSPYEQYF
-,TRBV11-3,TRBJ2-1,-,TGTGCCAGCAGCTATGGGGAGTACAGCGAGCAGTTCTTC,CASSYGEYSEQFF
TRBD2,TRBV6-5,TRBJ2-1,-,TGTGCCAGCAGTTCGCGGGAGGGGGCGCCGTTCAATGAGCAGTTCTTC,CASSSREGAPFNEQFF
TRBD1,TRBV7-9,TRBJ2-7,few,TGTGCCAGCAGCACCCGACCGGGACAGGTGAGGAACGAGCAGTACTTC,CASSTRPGQVRNEQYF
TRBD1,TRBV2,TRBJ1-5,once,TGTGCCAGCAGAGAAAGACAGGGAGTCGATCAGCCCCAGCATTTT,CASRERQGVDQPQHF